A single sample gave rise to the 14 T cell receptor beta chains below, sequenced in a study of blood T cell repertoires in COVID-19. Here immunoSEQ multiplex PCR was the method, and the copy in TCRdb shows in-frame clones only, minus some. The profile shows about 440,000 clones, roughly 89% of them singletons. The sequenced sample was peripheral blood. These receptors originate from a woman aged 25 to 45 with acute or convalescent COVID-19.

The gene calls are TRBV2 and TRBJ1-2, with 8 bases aligning to TRBD1. The germline V gene encodes CDR1 SNHLY and CDR2 FYNNEI. V dropped 6 bases and J dropped 4; count of bases not matched to a gene: 10. CDR3 length: 15 amino acids. DNA of the CDR3: TGTGCCAGCAGCGTAAGACAGGGGCAGGGCTATGGCTACACCTTC. Its translation is CASSVRQGQGYGYTF.

The V and J genes are TRBV7-6 and TRBJ2-2; 8 bases map to TRBD1. CDR1 is SGHVS and CDR2 is FNYEAQ in the germline V gene. The CDR3 contains 20 residues. Germline trimming cut 1 base from V and 0 bases from J; bases unmatched to any gene: 13. CDR3 coding DNA: TGTGCCAGCAGCTTAGGGGGGCAGGGGGCCGCGACGACGAACACCGGGGAGCTGTTTTTT. Protein: CASSLGGQGAATTNTGELFF.

Here the CDR3 DNA reads TGCGCCAGCAGCCCCTCGGGACAGACCTTTGATGAGCAGTTCTTC. As protein: CASSPSGQTFDEQFF. The V gene is TRBV5-1, the J gene TRBJ2-1; TRBD1 matches 7 bases. This CDR3 has 15 residues. The germline V gene has CDR1 SGHRS and CDR2 YFSETQ. V was clipped by 4 bases and J by 8 bases; unmatched bases: 12.

A single count supports this clone. V is TRBV27 and J is TRBJ2-5; 13 bases line up with TRBD2. The ends lost 5 bases at V and 5 bases at J; junction bases unmatched: 8. The germline V gene has CDR1 MNHEY and CDR2 SMNVEV (reference sequence). The CDR3 has 16 residues. The CDR3 bases are TGTGCCAGCAGTACGGGACTAGCGGGGTCGGTGGAGACCCAGTACTTC. Translation gives CASSTGLAGSVETQYF.

This chain connects TRBV11-2 to TRBJ1-3, with a tentative D call TRBD1 (5 bases). Germline lookup yields CDR1 SGHAT and CDR2 FQNNGV. Trimming pared 2 bases from V and 1 base from J, leaving 12 bases between. The CDR3 has 16 residues. The DNA for the CDR3 is TGTGCCAGCAGCTTATCCGCCAGGGTTTCTGGAAACACCATATATTTT. Translated, it gives CASSLSARVSGNTIYF.

The rearrangement links TRBV24-1 to TRBJ2-5; TRBD1 might be the D (5 bases). Between the trimmed V and J ends, which lost 6 bases and 5 bases, there was a span of 15 bases. The CDR3 loop spans 14 amino acids. CDR1 is KGHDR, CDR2 SFDVKD, per germline. This CDR3 is CATSPGQGSETQYF. In DNA form, the CDR3 reads TGTGCCACCAGTCCCGGGCAGGGATCGGAGACCCAGTACTTC.

In this sample, this clone turned up once. The V and J genes are TRBV18 and TRBJ1-4; the D gene is possibly TRBD1 (5 bases). Germline V gives CDR1 KGHSH, CDR2 LQKENI. The CDR3 runs to 15 residues. Trimming stripped 6 bases from V and 5 bases from J, with 16 bases between. In nucleotides, the CDR3 is TGTGCCAGCTCCCCGCGCCAGGGAAAAAATGAAAAACTGTTTTTT. Its translation is CASSPRQGKNEKLFF.

The chain recombines TRBV7-3 with TRBJ2-2, with D possibly matching TRBD2 (7 bases). Germline assignment: CDR1 SGHTA and CDR2 FQGTGA. CDR3 length: 15 amino acids. The V end was cut by 5 bases, the J end by 7 bases, with 17 bases between. As DNA, the CDR3 is TGTGCCAGCAGCCGCCCCGCAGGGGAGGGCGGGGAGCTGTTTTTT. Translation gives CASSRPAGEGGELFF.

V and J are TRBV10-2 and TRBJ2-7; a possible D gene is TRBD1 (6 bases). The V end lost 4 bases, the J end lost 3 bases, and 10 bases lay between the germline ends. The germline V gene encodes CDR1 WSHSY and CDR2 SAAADI. The CDR3 has 13 amino acids. The CDR3 DNA sequence: TGCGCCAGCAGTGTTGGGGGCATCTACGAGCAGTACTTC. Translation: CASSVGGIYEQYF.

The J gene is TRBJ2-1, the V gene TRBV29-1; TRBD1 agrees at 8 bases. Germline trimming cut 2 bases from V and 2 bases from J; bases unmatched to any gene: 5. From germline, CDR1 is SQVTM and CDR2 ANQGSEA. The CDR3 runs to 15 residues. The CDR3 region is CSVESWDRTYNEQFF. For the CDR3, the DNA is TGCAGCGTTGAATCGTGGGACAGGACCTACAATGAGCAGTTCTTC.

This rearrangement joins TRBV5-5 to TRBJ1-1; 9 bases line up with TRBD1. Germline CDR1 reads SGHKS; CDR2 reads YYEKEE (reference sequence). Unmatched junction bases numbered 14, after V lost 4 bases and J lost 7 bases. The CDR3 is made up of 16 amino acids. In DNA form, the CDR3 reads TGTGCCAGCAGCATTAGGGCCACCGGGACAGGGAATGAAGCTTTCTTT. It encodes CASSIRATGTGNEAFF.

This sequence joins TRBV24-1 and TRBJ1-5; weak D call: TRBD1 (6 bases). The CDR3 sequence is 14 residues long. The V gene lost 4 bases and the J gene lost 5 bases, with 11 bases spanning the gap. Looked up from germline, CDR1 is KGHDR and CDR2 is SFDVKD. The CDR3 sequence is CATSDPRQDQPQHF. The CDR3 nucleotides read TGTGCCACCAGTGACCCCCGACAGGATCAGCCCCAGCATTTT.

The chain links TRBV7-9 to TRBJ1-3; D not resolved. Trimming cost V 5 bases and J 4 bases, with 12 bases left between them. The CDR3 runs 14 residues. CDR1 is SEHNR, CDR2 FQNEAQ, per germline (reference sequence). CDR3 nucleotide sequence: TGTGCCAGCAGCGGACCCGGGAGCGGAAACACCATATATTTT. Its translation is CASSGPGSGNTIYF.

The CDR3 spells CASSSDLQAFNQPQHF. For the CDR3, the DNA is TGTGCCAGCAGCTCCGACTTACAGGCCTTCAATCAGCCCCAGCATTTT. The chain recombines TRBV7-2 with TRBJ1-5, with a weak D call TRBD1 (5 bases). The CDR3 sequence is 16 residues long. V lost 4 bases to trimming and J lost 3 bases, with 16 bases between them. Germline V lookup: CDR1 SGHTA, CDR2 FQGNSA.